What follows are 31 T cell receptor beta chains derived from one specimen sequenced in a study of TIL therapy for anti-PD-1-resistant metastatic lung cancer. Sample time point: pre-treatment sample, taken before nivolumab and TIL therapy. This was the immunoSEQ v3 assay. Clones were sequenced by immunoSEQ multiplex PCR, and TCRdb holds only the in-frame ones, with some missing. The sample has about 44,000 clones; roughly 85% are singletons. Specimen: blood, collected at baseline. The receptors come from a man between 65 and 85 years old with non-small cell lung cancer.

CDR3 region: CASSWSGRAREQYF. DNA for the CDR3: TGTGCCAGCAGCTGGAGCGGGAGGGCAAGGGAGCAGTACTTC. This chain connects TRBV7-2 to TRBJ2-7, with TRBD2 identical over 10 bases. CDR1 and CDR2 (germline): SGHTA, FQGNSA. The CDR3 is 14 residues long. V was pared by 4 bases and J by 7 bases, with 7 bases of the junction left unmatched.

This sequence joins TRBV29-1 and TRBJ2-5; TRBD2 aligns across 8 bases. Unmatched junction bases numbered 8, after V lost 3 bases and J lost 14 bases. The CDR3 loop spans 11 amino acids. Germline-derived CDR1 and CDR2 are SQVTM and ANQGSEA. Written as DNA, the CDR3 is TGCAGCGTTGAGCCCCCGGGACTAGTCTACTTC. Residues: CSVEPPGLVYF.

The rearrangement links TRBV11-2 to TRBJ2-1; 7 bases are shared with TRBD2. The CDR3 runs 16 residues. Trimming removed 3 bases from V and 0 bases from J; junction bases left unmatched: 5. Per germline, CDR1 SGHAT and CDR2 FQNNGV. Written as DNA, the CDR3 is TGTGCCAGCAGCTTTACCGGCGGGAGCTCCTACAATGAGCAGTTCTTC. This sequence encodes CASSFTGGSSYNEQFF. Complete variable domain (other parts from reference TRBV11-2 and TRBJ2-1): EAGVAQSPRYKIIEKRQSVAFWCNPISGHATLYWYQQILGQGPKLLIQFQNNGVVDDSQLPKDRFSAERLKGVDSTLKIQPAKLEDSAVYLCASSFTGGSSYNEQFFGPGTRLTVL.

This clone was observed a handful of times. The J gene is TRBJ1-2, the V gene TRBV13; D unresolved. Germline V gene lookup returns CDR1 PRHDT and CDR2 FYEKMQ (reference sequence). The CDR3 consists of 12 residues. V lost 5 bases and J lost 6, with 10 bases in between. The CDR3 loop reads CASSQGDDGYTF. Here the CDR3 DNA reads TGTGCCAGCAGCCAAGGAGACGATGGCTACACCTTC.

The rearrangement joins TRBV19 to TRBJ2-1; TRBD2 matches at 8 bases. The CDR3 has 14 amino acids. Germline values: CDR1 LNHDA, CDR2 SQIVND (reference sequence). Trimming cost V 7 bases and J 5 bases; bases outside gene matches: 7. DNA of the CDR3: TGTGCCAGTATGGGTGGCGGGAGGCACAATGAGCAGTTCTTC. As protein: CASMGGGRHNEQFF.

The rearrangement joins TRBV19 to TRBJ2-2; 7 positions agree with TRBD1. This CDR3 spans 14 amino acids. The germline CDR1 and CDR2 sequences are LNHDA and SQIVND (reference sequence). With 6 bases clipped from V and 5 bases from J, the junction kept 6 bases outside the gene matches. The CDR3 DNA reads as TGTGCCAGTAGGAAGGGGGCTCAAACCGGGGAGCTGTTTTTT. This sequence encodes CASRKGAQTGELFF.

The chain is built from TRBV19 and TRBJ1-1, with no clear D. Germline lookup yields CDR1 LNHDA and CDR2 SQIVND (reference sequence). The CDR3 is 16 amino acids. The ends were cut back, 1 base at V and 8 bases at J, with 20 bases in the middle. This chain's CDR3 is CASSIGALPAEEEAFF. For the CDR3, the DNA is TGTGCCAGTAGTATAGGAGCTCTCCCGGCGGAAGAGGAAGCTTTCTTT.

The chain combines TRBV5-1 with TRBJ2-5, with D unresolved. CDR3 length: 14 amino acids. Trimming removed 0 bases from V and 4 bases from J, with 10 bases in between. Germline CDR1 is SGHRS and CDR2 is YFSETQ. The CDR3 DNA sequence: TGCGCCAGCAGCTTGGAGGGTTTCGGAGAGACCCAGTACTTC. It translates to CASSLEGFGETQYF.

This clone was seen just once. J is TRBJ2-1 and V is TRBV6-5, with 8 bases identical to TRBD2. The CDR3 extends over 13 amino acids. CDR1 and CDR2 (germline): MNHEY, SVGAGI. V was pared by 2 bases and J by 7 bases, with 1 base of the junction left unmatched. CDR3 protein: CASSYRLANEQFF. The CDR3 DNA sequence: TGTGCCAGCAGTTACAGACTAGCGAATGAGCAGTTCTTC.

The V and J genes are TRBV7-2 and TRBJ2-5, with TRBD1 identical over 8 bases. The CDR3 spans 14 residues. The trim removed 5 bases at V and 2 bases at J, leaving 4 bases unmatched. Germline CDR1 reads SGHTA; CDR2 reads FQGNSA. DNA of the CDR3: TGTGCCAGCAGCCCCAGGGGGCTGCAAGAGACCCAGTACTTC. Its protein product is CASSPRGLQETQYF.

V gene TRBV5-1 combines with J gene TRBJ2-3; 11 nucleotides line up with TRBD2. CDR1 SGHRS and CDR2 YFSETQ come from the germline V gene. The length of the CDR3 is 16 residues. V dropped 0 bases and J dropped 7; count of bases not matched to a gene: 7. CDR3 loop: CASSLGGLADSYTQYF. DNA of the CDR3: TGCGCCAGCAGCTTGGGGGGACTAGCGGACTCTTATACGCAGTATTTT.

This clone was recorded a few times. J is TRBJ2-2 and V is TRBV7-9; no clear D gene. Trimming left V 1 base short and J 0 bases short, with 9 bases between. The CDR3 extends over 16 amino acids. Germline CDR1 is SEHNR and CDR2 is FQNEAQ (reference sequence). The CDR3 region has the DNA TGTGCCAGCAGCTTAGAGTCAGCAGCGAACACCGGGGAGCTGTTTTTT. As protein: CASSLESAANTGELFF.

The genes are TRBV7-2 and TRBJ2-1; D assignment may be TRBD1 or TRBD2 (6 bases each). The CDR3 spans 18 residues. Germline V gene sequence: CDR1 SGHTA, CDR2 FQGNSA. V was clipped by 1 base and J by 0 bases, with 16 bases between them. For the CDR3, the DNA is TGTGCCAGCAGCTTAGTGGGGGCTCGCGGGATCTCCTACAATGAGCAGTTCTTC. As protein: CASSLVGARGISYNEQFF.

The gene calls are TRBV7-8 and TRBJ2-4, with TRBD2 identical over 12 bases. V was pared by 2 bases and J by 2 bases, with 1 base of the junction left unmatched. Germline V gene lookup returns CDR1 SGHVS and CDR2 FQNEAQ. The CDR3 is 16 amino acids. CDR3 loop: CASSLRTSGTKNIQYF. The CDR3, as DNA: TGTGCCAGCAGCTTACGGACTAGCGGGACCAAAAACATTCAGTACTTC.

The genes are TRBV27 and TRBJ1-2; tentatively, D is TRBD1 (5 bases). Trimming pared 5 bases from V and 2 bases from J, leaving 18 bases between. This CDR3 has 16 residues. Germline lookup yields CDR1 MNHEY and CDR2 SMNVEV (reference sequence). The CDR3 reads CASSRARGGLNYGYTF. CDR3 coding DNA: TGTGCCAGCAGTAGGGCTCGGGGCGGTCTGAACTATGGCTACACCTTC.

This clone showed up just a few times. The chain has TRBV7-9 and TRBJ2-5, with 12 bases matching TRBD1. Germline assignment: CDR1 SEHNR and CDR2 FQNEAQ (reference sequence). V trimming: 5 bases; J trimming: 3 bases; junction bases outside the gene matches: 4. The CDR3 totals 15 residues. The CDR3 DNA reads TGTGCCAGCAGCACTGGGACAGGGGGCGAAGAGACCCAGTACTTC. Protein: CASSTGTGGEETQYF.

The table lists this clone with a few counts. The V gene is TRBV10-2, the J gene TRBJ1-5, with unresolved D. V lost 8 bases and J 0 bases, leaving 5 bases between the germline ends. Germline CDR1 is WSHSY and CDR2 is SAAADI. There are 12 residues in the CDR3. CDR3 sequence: CASGLSNQPQHF. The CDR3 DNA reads TGCGCCAGCGGACTTAGCAATCAGCCCCAGCATTTT.

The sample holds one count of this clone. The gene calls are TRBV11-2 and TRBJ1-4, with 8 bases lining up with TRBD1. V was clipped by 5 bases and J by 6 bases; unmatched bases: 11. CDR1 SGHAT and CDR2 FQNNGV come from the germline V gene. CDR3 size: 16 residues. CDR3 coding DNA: TGTGCCAGCAGCCCGAATATGGCAGGGGGCGATGAAAAACTGTTTTTT. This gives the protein CASSPNMAGGDEKLFF.

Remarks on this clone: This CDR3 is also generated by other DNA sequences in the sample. Here the CDR3 reads CASSSGGSNQPQHF. As DNA, the CDR3 is TGTGCCAGCAGTAGTGGGGGTTCCAATCAGCCCCAGCATTTT. This sequence joins TRBV28 and TRBJ1-5; the D gene is possibly TRBD1 (5 bases). V was trimmed by 5 bases and J by 3 bases, leaving 11 bases between them. The CDR3 loop spans 14 amino acids. The V gene's germline CDR1 is MDHEN and CDR2 SYDVKM.

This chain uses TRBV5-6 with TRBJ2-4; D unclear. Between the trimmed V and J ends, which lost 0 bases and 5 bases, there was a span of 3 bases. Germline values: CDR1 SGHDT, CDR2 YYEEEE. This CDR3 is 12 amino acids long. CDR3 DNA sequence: TGTGCCAGCAGCTTGGCACAAAACATTCAGTACTTC. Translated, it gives CASSLAQNIQYF.

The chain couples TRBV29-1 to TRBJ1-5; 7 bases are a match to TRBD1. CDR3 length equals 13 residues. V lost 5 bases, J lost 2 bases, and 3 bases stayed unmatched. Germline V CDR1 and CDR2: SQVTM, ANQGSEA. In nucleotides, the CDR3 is TGCAGCGTTCGGGACAGAGGCAATCAGCCCCAGCATTTT. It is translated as CSVRDRGNQPQHF.

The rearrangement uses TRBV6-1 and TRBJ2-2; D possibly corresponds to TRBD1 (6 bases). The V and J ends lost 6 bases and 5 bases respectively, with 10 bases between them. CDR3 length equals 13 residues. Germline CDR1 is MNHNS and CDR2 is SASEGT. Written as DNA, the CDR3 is TGTGCCAGCAGACCTACAGGGACCGGGGAGCTGTTTTTT. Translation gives CASRPTGTGELFF.

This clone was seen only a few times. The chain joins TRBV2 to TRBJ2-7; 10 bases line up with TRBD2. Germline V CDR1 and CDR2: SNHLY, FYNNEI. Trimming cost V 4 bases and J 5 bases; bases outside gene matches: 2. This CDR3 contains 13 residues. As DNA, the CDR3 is TGTGCCAGCAGTGGGCTAGCGGGAGACGAGCAGTACTTC. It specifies CASSGLAGDEQYF.

The CDR3 sequence is CASKSDRATGELFF. The CDR3 region has the DNA TGTGCCAGCAAGAGTGACAGGGCTACCGGGGAGCTGTTTTTT. The chain is built from TRBV6-5 and TRBJ2-2, with TRBD1 identical over 7 bases. The CDR3 spans 14 residues. J gave up 5 bases and V 7 bases, and 7 bases lay outside the gene matches. Germline V CDR1 and CDR2: MNHEY, SVGAGI.

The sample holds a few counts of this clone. This CDR3 reads CASSLGVSYEQYF. The CDR3 DNA sequence: TGTGCCAGCAGCTTAGGAGTCTCCTACGAGCAGTACTTC. V and J are TRBV7-9 and TRBJ2-7; D call uncertain. CDR3 length: 13 residues. V was trimmed by 1 base and J by 0 bases, leaving 4 bases between them. In germline, CDR1 is SEHNR, CDR2 FQNEAQ (reference sequence).

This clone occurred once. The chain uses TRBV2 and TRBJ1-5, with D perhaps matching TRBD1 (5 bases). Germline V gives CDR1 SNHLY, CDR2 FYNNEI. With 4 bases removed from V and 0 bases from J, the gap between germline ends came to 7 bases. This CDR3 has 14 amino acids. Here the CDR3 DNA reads TGTGCCAGCAGTGGGGGGTATAGCAATCAGCCCCAGCATTTT. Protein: CASSGGYSNQPQHF.

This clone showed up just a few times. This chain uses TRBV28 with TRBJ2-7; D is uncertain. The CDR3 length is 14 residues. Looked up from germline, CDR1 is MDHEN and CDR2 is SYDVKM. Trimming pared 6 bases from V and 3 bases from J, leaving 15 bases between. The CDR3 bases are TGTGCCAGCAGCCGCACCGCGGCCAGCTACGAGCAGTACTTC. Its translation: CASSRTAASYEQYF.

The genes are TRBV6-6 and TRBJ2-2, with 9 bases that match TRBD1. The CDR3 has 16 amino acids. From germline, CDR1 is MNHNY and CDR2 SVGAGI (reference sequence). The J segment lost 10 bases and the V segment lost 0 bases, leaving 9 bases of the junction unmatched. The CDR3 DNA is TGTGCCAGCAGTTACTCGACCGGGACAGGGAATGAGGAGCTGTTTTTT. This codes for CASSYSTGTGNEELFF.

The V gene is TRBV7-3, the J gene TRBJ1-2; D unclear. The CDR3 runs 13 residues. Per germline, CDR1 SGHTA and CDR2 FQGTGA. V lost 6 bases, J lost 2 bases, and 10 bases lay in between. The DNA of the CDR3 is TGTGCCAGCAGTCCCGCTGCGAACTATGGCTACACCTTC. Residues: CASSPAANYGYTF.

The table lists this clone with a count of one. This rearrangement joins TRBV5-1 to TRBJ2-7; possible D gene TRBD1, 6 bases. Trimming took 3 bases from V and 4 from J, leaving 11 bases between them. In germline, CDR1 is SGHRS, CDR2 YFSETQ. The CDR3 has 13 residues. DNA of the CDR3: TGCGCCAGCAGCTGGGCAGGGGAATACGAGCAGTACTTC. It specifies CASSWAGEYEQYF. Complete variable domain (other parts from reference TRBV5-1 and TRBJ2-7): KAGVTQTPRYLIKTRGQQVTLSCSPISGHRSVSWYQQTPGQGLQFLFEYFSETQRNKGNFPGRFSGRQFSNSRSEMNVSTLELGDSALYLCASSWAGEYEQYFGPGTRLTVT.

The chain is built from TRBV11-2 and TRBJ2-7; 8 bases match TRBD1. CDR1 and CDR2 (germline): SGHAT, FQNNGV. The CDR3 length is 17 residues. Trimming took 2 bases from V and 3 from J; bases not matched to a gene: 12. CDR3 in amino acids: CASSLRYSGTGVYEQYF. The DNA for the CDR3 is TGTGCCAGCAGCTTAAGGTATTCCGGGACAGGCGTCTACGAGCAGTACTTC.